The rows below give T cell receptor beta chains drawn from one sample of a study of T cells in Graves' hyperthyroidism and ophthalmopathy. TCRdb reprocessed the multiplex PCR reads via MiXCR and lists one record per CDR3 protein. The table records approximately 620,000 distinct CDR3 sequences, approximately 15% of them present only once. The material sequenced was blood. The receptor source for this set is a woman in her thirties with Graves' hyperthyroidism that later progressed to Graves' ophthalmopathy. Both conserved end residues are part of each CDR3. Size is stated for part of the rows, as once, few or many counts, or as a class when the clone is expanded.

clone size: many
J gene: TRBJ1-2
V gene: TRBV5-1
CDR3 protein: CASSLSGRELRYTF

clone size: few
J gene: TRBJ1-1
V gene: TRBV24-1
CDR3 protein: CATSDPVRAEAFF

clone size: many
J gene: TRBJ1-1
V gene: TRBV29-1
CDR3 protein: CSVEDPSGGNTEAFF

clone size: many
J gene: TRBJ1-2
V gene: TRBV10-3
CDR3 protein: CAISEALTGPANYGYTF

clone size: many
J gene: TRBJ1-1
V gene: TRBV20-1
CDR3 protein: CSARDSSNPDTEAFF

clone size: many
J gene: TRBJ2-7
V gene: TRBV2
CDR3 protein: CVSSESGQGPYEQYF

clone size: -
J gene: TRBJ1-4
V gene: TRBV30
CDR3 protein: CAWREGQPFNEKLFF

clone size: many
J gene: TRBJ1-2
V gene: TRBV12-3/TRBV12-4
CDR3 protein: CASSLTEFYGYTF

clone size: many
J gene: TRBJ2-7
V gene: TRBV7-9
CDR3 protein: CASSLPAGVTGPGYEQYF

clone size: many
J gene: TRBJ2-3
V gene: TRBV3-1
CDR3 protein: CASSQDPNTDTQYF

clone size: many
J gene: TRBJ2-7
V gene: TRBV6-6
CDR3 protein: CASSYSDAQVTYEQYF

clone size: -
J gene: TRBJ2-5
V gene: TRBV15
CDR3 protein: CATSRGQGNGETQYF

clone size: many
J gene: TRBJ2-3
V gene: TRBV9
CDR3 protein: CASKTSGSSDTQYF

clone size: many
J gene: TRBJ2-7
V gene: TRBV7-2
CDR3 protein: CASSPSSGRRYEQYF

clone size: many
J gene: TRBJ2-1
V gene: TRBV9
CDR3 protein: CASSVLGNEQFF

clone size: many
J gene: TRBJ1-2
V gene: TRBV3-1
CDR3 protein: CASSQVQGFGYTF

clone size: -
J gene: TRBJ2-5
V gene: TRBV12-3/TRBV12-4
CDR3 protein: CASSLAPVWQATGLVKGETKYF

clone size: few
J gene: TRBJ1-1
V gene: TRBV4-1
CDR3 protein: CASSQGFAGPNTEAFF

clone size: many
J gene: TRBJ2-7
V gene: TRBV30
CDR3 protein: CAWSAIDRAIYEQYF